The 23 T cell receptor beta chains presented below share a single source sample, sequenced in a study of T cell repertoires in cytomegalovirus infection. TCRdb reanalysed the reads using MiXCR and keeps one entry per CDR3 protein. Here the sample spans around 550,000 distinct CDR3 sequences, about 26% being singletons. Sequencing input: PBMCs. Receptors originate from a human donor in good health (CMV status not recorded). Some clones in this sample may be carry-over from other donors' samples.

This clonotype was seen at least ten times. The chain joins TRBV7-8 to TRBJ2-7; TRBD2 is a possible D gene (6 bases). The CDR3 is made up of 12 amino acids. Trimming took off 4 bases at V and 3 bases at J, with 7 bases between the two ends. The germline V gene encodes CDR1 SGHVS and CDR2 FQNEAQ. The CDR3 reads CASSSRGYEQYV. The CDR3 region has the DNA TGTGCCAGCAGCTCGCGGGGCTACGAGCAGTACGTC.

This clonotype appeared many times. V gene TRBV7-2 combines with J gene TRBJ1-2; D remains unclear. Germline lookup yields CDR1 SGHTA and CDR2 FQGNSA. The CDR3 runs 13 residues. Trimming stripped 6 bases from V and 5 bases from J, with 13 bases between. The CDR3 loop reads CASRKLDGYGYTF. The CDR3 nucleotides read TGTGCCAGCAGAAAATTGGACGGTTATGGCTACACCTTC.

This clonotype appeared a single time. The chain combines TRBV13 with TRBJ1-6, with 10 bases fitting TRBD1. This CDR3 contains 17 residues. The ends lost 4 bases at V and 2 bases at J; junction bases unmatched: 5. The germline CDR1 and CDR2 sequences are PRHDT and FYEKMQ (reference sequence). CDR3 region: CASSYSGTGAYNSPLHF. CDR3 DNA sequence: TGTGCCAGCAGCTACTCCGGGACAGGGGCCTATAATTCACCCCTCCACTTT.

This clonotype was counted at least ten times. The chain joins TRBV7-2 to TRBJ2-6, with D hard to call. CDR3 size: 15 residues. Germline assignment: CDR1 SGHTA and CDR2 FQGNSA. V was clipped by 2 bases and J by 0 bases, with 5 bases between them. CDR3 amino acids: CASSLTGSGANVLTF. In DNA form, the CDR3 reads TGTGCCAGCAGCTTAACGGGCTCTGGGGCCAACGTCCTGACTTTC.

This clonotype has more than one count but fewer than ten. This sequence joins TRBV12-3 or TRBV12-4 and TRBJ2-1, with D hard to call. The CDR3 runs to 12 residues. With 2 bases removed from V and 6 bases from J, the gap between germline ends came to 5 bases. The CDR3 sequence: CASSLLVNEQFF. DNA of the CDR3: TGTGCCAGCAGTTTACTAGTCAATGAGCAGTTCTTC.

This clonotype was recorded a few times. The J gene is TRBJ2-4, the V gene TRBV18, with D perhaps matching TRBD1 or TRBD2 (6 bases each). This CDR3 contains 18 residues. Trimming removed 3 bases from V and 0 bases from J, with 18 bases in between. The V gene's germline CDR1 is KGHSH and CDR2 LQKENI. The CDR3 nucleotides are TGTGCCAGCTCACCCTATAAGACGGGGGCACTAGCCAAAAACATTCAGTACTTC. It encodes CASSPYKTGALAKNIQYF.

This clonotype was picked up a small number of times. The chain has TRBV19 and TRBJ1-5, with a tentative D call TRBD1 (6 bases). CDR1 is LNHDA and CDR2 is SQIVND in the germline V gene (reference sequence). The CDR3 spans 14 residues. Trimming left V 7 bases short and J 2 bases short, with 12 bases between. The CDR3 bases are TGTGCCAGTAAGGGGGGGGGCGGCAATCAGCCCCAGCATTTT. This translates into CASKGGGGNQPQHF.

The CDR3 bases are TGTGCCAGCAGCCAAGAAGGTGTCTACAAGGAAAAACTGTTTTTT. This translates into CASSQEGVYKEKLFF. The chain links TRBV14 to TRBJ1-4; no clear D gene. The CDR3 extends over 15 amino acids. V was shortened by 0 bases and J by 8 bases, with 13 bases between the two germline ends. Germline V CDR1 and CDR2: SGHDN, FVKESK.

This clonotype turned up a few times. In DNA, the CDR3 is TGTGCCAGCAGCTTCCTCGACAATGAGCAGTTCTTC. Protein product: CASSFLDNEQFF. This chain joins TRBV7-9 and TRBJ2-1; D is unresolved. Germline CDR1 reads SEHNR; CDR2 reads FQNEAQ (reference sequence). CDR3 length: 12 residues. V was cut by 3 bases and J by 5 bases, with 5 bases left in between.

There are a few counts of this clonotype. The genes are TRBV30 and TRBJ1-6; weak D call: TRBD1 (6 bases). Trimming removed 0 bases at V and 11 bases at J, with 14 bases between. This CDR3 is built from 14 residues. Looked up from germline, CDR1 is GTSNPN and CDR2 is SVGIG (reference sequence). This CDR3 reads CAWSVFTGSAPLHF. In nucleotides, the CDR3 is TGTGCCTGGAGTGTATTTACAGGGAGCGCACCCCTCCACTTT.

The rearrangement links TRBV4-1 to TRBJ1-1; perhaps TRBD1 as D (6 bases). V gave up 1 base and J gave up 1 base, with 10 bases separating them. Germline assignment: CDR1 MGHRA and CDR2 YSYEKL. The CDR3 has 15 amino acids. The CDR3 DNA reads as TGCGCCAGCAGCCAAGTAGGACAGAGGAACACTGAAGCTTTCTTT. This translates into CASSQVGQRNTEAFF.

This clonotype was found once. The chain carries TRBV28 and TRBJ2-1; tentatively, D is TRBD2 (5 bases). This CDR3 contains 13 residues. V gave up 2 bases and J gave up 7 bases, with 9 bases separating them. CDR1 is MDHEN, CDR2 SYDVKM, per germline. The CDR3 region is CASSLIAPNEQFF. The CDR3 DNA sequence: TGTGCCAGCAGTTTAATAGCGCCTAATGAGCAGTTCTTC.

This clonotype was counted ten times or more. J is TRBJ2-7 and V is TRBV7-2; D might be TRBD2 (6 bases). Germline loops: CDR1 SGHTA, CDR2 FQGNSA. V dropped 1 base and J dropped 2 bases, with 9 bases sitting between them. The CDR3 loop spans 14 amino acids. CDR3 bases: TGTGCCAGCAGCTTAGTTGGGGGGACCTACGAGCAGTACGTC. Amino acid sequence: CASSLVGGTYEQYV.

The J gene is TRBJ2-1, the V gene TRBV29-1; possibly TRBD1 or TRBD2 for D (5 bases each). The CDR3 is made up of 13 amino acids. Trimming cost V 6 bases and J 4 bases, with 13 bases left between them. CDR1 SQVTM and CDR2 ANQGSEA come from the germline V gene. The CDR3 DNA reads TGCAGCGTAAACCCGGGGCTATACAATGAGCAGTTCTTC. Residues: CSVNPGLYNEQFF.

The CDR3 reads CASSFLAGGNTQYF. In DNA, the CDR3 is TGTGCCAGCAGTTTTCTAGCGGGGGGCAATACGCAGTATTTT. This chain uses TRBV6-6 with TRBJ2-3; 11 nucleotides match TRBD2. The CDR3 runs 14 residues. The trim removed 4 bases at V and 7 bases at J, leaving 4 bases unmatched. Germline V lookup: CDR1 MNHNY, CDR2 SVGAGI (reference sequence).

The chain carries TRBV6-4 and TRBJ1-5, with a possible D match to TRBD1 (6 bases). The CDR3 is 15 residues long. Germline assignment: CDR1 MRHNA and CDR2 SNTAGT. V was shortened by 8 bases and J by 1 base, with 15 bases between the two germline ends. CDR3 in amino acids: CASDPLDSSNQPQHF. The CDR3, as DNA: TGTGCCAGCGATCCTTTGGACAGCAGCAATCAGCCCCAGCATTTT.

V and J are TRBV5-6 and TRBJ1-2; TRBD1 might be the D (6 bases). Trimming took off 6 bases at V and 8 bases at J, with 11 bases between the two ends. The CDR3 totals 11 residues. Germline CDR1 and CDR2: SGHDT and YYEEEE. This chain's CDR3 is CASNLRGGYTF. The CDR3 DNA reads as TGTGCCAGCAACCTGAGGGGGGGCTACACCTTC.

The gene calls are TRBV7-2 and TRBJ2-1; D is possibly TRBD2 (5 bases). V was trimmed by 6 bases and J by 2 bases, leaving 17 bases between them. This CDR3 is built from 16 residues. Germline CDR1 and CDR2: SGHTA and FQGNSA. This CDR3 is CASRLLVTPTYNEQFF. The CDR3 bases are TGTGCCAGCAGGTTACTAGTTACCCCTACCTACAATGAGCAGTTCTTC.

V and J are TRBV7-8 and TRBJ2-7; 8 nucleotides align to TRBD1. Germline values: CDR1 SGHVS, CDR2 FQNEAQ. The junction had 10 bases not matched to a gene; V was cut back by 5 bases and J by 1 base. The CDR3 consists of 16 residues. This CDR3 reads CASSPAPGQASYEQYF. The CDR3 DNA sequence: TGTGCCAGCAGCCCAGCGCCGGGACAGGCGTCCTACGAGCAGTACTTC.

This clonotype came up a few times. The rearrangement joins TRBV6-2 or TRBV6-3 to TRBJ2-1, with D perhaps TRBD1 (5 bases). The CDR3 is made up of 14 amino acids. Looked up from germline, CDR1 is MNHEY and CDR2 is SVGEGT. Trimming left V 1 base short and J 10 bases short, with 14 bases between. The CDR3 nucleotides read TGTGCCAGCAGTTACTGGGTCCAGGGCTGGGAGCAGTTCTTC. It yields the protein CASSYWVQGWEQFF.

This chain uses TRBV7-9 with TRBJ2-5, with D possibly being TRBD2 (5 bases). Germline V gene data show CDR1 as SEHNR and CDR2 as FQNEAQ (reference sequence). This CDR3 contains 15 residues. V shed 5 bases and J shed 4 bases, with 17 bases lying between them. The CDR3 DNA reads TGTGCCAGCAGCCGCTGGGGAACCGGACTAGAGACCCAGTACTTC. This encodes CASSRWGTGLETQYF.

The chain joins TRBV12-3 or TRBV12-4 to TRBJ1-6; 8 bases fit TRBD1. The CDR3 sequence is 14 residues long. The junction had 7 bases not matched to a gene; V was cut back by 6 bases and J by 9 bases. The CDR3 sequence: CASSITGGGSPLHF. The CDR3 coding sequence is TGTGCCAGCAGCATCACAGGGGGGGGTTCACCCCTCCACTTT.

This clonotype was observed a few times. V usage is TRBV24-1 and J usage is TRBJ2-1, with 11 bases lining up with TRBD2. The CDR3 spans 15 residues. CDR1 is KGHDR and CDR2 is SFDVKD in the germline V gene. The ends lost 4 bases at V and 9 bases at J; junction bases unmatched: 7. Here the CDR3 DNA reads TGTGCCACCAGTGAGACAACTAGCGGGAGCGGTGAGCAGTTCTTC. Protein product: CATSETTSGSGEQFF.